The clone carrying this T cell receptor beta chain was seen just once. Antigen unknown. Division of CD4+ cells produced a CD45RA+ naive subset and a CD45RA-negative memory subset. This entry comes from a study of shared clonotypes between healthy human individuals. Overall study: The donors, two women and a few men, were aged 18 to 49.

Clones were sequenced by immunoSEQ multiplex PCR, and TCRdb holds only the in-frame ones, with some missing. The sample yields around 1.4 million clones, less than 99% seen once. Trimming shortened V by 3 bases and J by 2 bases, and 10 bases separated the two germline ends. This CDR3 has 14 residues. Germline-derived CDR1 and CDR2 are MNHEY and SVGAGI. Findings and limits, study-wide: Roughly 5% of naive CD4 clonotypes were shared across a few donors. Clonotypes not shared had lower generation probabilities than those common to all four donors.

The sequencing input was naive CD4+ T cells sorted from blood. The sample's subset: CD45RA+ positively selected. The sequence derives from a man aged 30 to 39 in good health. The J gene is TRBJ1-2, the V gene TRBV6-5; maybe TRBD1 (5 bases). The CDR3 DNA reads TGTGCCAGCAGTTATTTTTCAGGGAACTATGGCTACACCTTC. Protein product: CASSYFSGNYGYTF.